The 22 T cell receptor beta chains listed next were all sequenced from one sample in a study of blood T cells in healthy people across ages. Primers used in a second PCR of about 7 to 12 cycles were a sample-barcoded 5' primer and a J-beta primer mix. MiXCR, applied by TCRdb to the 5' RACE reads, yields one record per CDR3 protein. The data contain about 1.4 million distinct CDR3 sequences, almost 60% of them singletons. The source material was blood. The receptor set was obtained from a man younger than 30 in good health.

The rearrangement uses TRBV4-1 and TRBJ2-7, with D possibly being TRBD1 (5 bases). V was clipped by 0 bases and J by 2 bases, with 11 bases between them. The CDR3 length is 15 residues. Germline V gene sequence: CDR1 MGHRA, CDR2 YSYEKL. Here the CDR3 reads CASSQDLDNAYEQYF. As DNA, the CDR3 is TGCGCCAGCAGCCAAGACTTGGACAATGCCTACGAGCAGTACTTC.

There are a few counts of this clonotype. The CDR3 DNA reads TGTGCCAGCAGCATGGGTGGGACGGAAGCTTTCTTT. It translates to CASSMGGTEAFF. This rearrangement joins TRBV21-1 to TRBJ1-1. TRBV21-1 is deemed a pseudogene. This CDR3 spans 12 amino acids.

This clonotype was recorded only once. The genes are TRBV15 and TRBJ1-4; 10 positions agree with TRBD1. The CDR3 has 14 residues. V dropped 6 bases and J dropped 7; count of bases not matched to a gene: 5. Germline CDR1 LNHNV, CDR2 YYDKDF (reference sequence). CDR3 amino acids: CATRDGTGVEKLFF. The DNA for the CDR3 is TGTGCCACCAGGGACGGGACAGGGGTTGAAAAACTGTTTTTT.

The V gene is TRBV7-9, the J gene TRBJ1-4; maybe TRBD1 (6 bases). The germline V gene encodes CDR1 SEHNR and CDR2 FQNEAQ (reference sequence). CDR3 length: 16 amino acids. The ends were cut back, 3 bases at V and 7 bases at J, with 18 bases in the middle. CDR3 protein: CASSFSMGGRGEKLFF. For the CDR3, the DNA is TGTGCCAGCAGCTTCTCCATGGGGGGCCGAGGTGAAAAACTGTTTTTT.

The chain couples TRBV27 to TRBJ2-6; a possible D gene is TRBD2 (5 bases). Trimming shortened V by 5 bases and J by 0 bases, and 14 bases separated the two germline ends. The CDR3 totals 17 residues. Germline loops: CDR1 MNHEY, CDR2 SMNVEV (reference sequence). The CDR3 DNA is TGTGCCAGCAGTGAGAGGGTCGGGGACTCTGGGGCCAACGTCCTGACTTTC. Residues: CASSERVGDSGANVLTF.

The chain couples TRBV10-3 to TRBJ1-2; 12 positions agree with TRBD1. CDR1 is ENHRY and CDR2 is SYGVKD in the germline V gene. V shed 8 bases, J shed 2 bases, and the junction held 3 bases outside the gene matches. CDR3 length: 14 residues. As DNA, the CDR3 is TGTGCCATCGGGACAGGGGGCTGGAACTATGGCTACACCTTC. Protein product: CAIGTGGWNYGYTF.

Notes on this clonotype: At one of its ends the junction is not consistent with the germline gene, which may arise from a read error. This chain joins TRBV20-1 and TRBJ2-1; D remains unclear. Germline CDR1 is DFQATT and CDR2 is SNEGSKA (reference sequence). This CDR3 contains 13 residues. In DNA form, the CDR3 reads TGCAGTGAACCATCGGCTACTTGCAATGGGCAGTTCTTC. It specifies CSEPSATCNGQFF.

The chain couples TRBV12-3 or TRBV12-4 to TRBJ1-1; D gene ambiguous. This CDR3 spans 15 amino acids. Trimming shortened V by 1 base and J by 0 bases, and 9 bases separated the two germline ends. The CDR3 DNA reads as TGTGCCAGCAGTTTAGGACTGACCATGAACACTGAAGCTTTCTTT. Protein sequence: CASSLGLTMNTEAFF.

V is TRBV3-1 and J is TRBJ2-7; 7 bases are a match to TRBD1. Unmatched junction bases numbered 2, after V lost 3 bases and J lost 0 bases. The length of the CDR3 is 14 residues. Germline V gives CDR1 LGHDT, CDR2 YNNKEL (reference sequence). CDR3 in DNA: TGTGCCAGCAGCCAGTGGGACAGCTCCTACGAGCAGTACTTC. Translating gives CASSQWDSSYEQYF.

The chain carries TRBV7-9 and TRBJ2-6, with TRBD1 matching over 7 bases. The CDR3 consists of 16 residues. With V trimmed by 10 bases and J by 0 bases, 9 bases remained unmatched. The V gene's germline CDR1 is SEHNR and CDR2 FQNEAQ (reference sequence). CDR3: CAISRDRLSGANVLTF. CDR3 nucleotides: TGTGCCATTTCCAGGGACAGACTCTCTGGGGCCAACGTCCTGACTTTC. Combining the CDR3 with reference TRBV7-9 and TRBJ2-6 gives the whole variable domain DTGVSQNPRHKITKRGQNVTFRCDPISEHNRLYWYRQTLGQGPEFLTYFQNEAQLEKSRLLSDRFSAERPKGSFSTLEIQRTEQGDSAMYLCAISRDRLSGANVLTFGAGSRLTVL.

The rearrangement joins TRBV5-4 to TRBJ2-1, with D possibly being TRBD2 (6 bases). CDR3 length: 16 amino acids. Trimming pared 0 bases from V and 2 bases from J, leaving 12 bases between. Germline V gene lookup returns CDR1 SGHNT and CDR2 YYREEE (reference sequence). The CDR3 here is CASSLAHGGPYNEQFF. The CDR3 DNA is TGTGCCAGCAGCTTGGCTCACGGAGGGCCCTACAATGAGCAGTTCTTC.

The chain carries TRBV27 and TRBJ2-4; 7 bases fit TRBD1. Germline values: CDR1 MNHEY, CDR2 SMNVEV (reference sequence). After removal of 5 bases from V and 3 bases from J, the junction contained 7 bases not matched to a gene. The CDR3 is made up of 15 amino acids. CDR3 in amino acids: CASSIYRGGKNIQYF. The CDR3 DNA sequence: TGTGCCAGCAGTATTTACAGGGGTGGCAAAAACATTCAGTACTTC.

The V gene is TRBV5-1, the J gene TRBJ2-2, with TRBD2 matching over 11 bases. CDR1 and CDR2 from the germline V gene are SGHRS and YFSETQ. CDR3 size: 19 residues. V was pared by 4 bases and J by 1 base, with 12 bases of the junction left unmatched. CDR3 protein: CASSPLTSGGRENTGELFF. The CDR3 bases are TGCGCCAGCAGCCCTTTAACTAGCGGGGGCCGCGAGAACACCGGGGAGCTGTTTTTT.

A single count supports this clonotype. CDR3 sequence reads: CADKNSYYGYTF. The CDR3 region has the DNA TGTGCAGACAAAAATTCTTACTATGGCTACACCTTC. The rearrangement uses TRBV2 and TRBJ1-2; D uncertain. The CDR3 is 12 residues long. Germline values: CDR1 SNHLY, CDR2 FYNNEI.

The chain uses TRBV7-2 and TRBJ1-1; D not certain. The CDR3 loop spans 13 amino acids. Germline lookup yields CDR1 SGHTA and CDR2 FQGNSA. The V end lost 1 base, the J end lost 7 bases, and 10 bases lay between the germline ends. CDR3 amino acids: CASSLVARVEAFF. CDR3 nucleotide sequence: TGTGCCAGCAGCTTAGTGGCGCGGGTTGAAGCTTTCTTT.

V and J are TRBV10-3 and TRBJ2-3, with D perhaps matching TRBD1 (6 bases). Germline values: CDR1 ENHRY, CDR2 SYGVKD. CDR3 length: 14 amino acids. The ends were cut back, 6 bases at V and 2 bases at J, with 12 bases in the middle. The DNA for the CDR3 is TGTGCCATCAGCCGACAGGCCTTCACAGATACGCAGTATTTT. It translates to CAISRQAFTDTQYF.

The J gene is TRBJ2-3, the V gene TRBV7-8; D gene uncertain. Germline assignment: CDR1 SGHVS and CDR2 FQNEAQ. Trimming pared 5 bases from V and 4 bases from J, leaving 10 bases between. The CDR3 has 13 amino acids. The CDR3 DNA sequence: TGTGCCAGCAGCCCGCGCCGGGCAGATACGCAGTATTTT. Translating it yields CASSPRRADTQYF.

This chain connects TRBV20-1 to TRBJ2-1, with D perhaps matching TRBD1 or TRBD2 (6 bases each). Germline V gene data show CDR1 as DFQATT and CDR2 as SNEGSKA (reference sequence). The CDR3 runs to 15 residues. Trimming cost V 1 base and J 4 bases, with 14 bases left between them. The CDR3 reads CSARASPGAYNEQFF. CDR3 nucleotide sequence: TGCAGTGCTAGAGCCTCTCCGGGGGCTTACAATGAGCAGTTCTTC.

V usage is TRBV27 and J usage is TRBJ2-5; D not certain. The tail of the sequence fits TRBJ2-7 better, so the J call may be wrong. CDR1 is MNHEY and CDR2 is SMNVEV in the germline V gene (reference sequence). The CDR3 is 13 residues long. This CDR3 is CASSLGYSREQYF. The CDR3 region has the DNA TGTGCCAGCAGTTTAGGGTATAGCCGCGAGCAGTACTTC.

The chain couples TRBV7-2 to TRBJ2-5, with 12 nucleotides matching TRBD2. CDR3 length: 17 amino acids. CDR1 SGHTA and CDR2 FQGNSA come from the germline V gene. V gave up 4 bases and J gave up 0 bases; unmatched junction bases: 6. The CDR3 region is CASSSLRLAGDQETQYF. In DNA form, the CDR3 reads TGTGCCAGCAGCTCGCTTCGACTAGCGGGGGACCAAGAGACCCAGTACTTC.

The rearrangement links TRBV7-2 to TRBJ2-5, with D unresolved. V gave up 5 bases and J gave up 5 bases, with 18 bases separating them. Per germline, CDR1 SGHTA and CDR2 FQGNSA. The CDR3 sequence is 15 residues long. CDR3 protein: CASSAVKEMGETQYF. The DNA of the CDR3 is TGTGCCAGCAGCGCGGTTAAGGAAATGGGGGAGACCCAGTACTTC.

The chain has TRBV15 and TRBJ2-2; 9 bases align to TRBD1. CDR3 length: 18 residues. Germline CDR1 reads LNHNV; CDR2 reads YYDKDF (reference sequence). Unmatched junction bases numbered 19, after V lost 9 bases and J lost 5 bases. The CDR3 bases are TGTGCCACGACCCCCGGGACAGGGAAGATCGGGCGGACCGGGGAGCTGTTTTTT. This encodes CATTPGTGKIGRTGELFF.